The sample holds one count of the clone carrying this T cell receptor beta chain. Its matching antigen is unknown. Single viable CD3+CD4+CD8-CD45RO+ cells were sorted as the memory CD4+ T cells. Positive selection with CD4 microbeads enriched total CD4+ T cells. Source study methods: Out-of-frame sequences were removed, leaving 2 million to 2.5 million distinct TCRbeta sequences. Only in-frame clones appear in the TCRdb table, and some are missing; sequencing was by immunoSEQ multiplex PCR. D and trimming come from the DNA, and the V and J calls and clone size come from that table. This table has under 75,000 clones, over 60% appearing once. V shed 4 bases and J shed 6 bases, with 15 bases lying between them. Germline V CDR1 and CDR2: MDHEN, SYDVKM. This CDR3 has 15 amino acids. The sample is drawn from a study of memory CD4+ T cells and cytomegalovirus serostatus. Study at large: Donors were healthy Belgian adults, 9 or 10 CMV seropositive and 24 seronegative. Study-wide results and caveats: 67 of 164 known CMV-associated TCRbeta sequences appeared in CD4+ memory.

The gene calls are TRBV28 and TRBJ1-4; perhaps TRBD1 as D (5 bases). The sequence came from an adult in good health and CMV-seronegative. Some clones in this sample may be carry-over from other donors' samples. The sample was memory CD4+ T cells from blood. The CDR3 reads CASSSSGNPHEKLFF. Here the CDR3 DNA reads TGTGCCAGCAGTTCATCAGGGAACCCTCATGAAAAACTGTTTTTT. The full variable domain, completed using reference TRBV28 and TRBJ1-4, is DVKVTQSSRYLVKRTGEKVFLECVQDMDHENMFWYRQDPGLGLRLIYFSYDVKMKEKGDIPEGYSVSREKKERFSLILESASTNQTSMYLCASSSSGNPHEKLFFGSGTQLSVL.